This paragraph covers one T cell receptor (beta chain) sequence. The data stem from a study of blood T cell repertoires in COVID-19. Study in general: COVID-19 samples, acute and convalescent, were from the United States, Italy and Spain.

Sequencing used immunoSEQ multiplex PCR; TCRdb keeps in-frame clones, though not all of them. Of about 260,000 clones detected, 80% to 95% appear once; the ten largest clones hold approximately 3%. This study enrolled people aged about 18 to 100 from approximately 25 US geographic areas. Donors were grouped by their self-reported clinical history. A case of COVID-19 had been met by exposed participants within 2 weeks before study entry. This CDR3 has 16 residues. V was pared by 5 bases and J by 1 base, with 9 bases of the junction left unmatched. Germline CDR1 and CDR2: SGHAT and FQNNGV. The clonotype comes from a man aged 40-49 years who had been exposed to COVID-19. This chain connects TRBV11-2 to TRBJ2-7, with TRBD1 identical over 9 bases. Input material: PBMCs or T cells enriched from blood (not recorded which). The CDR3 protein is CASSPRGQGYSYEQYF. In nucleotides, the CDR3 is TGTGCCAGCAGCCCGAGGGGACAGGGTTATTCCTACGAGCAGTACTTC.